This TCR beta chain is from a study of blood T cell repertoires in COVID-19. TCRdb's table, derived via immunoSEQ multiplex PCR, lists solely in-frame clones and lacks some. The sample has about 120,000 clones; roughly 82% are singletons. This CDR3 comprises 14 residues. J was trimmed by 8 bases and V by 4 bases; bases with no gene match: 5. The V gene's germline CDR1 is LNHDA and CDR2 SQIVND (reference sequence). The genes are TRBV19 and TRBJ1-4; TRBD1 agrees at 9 bases. This sequence originates from a human donor in a cohort sampled during active COVID-19. Input material: peripheral blood. The CDR3 sequence: CASSKGQGEEKLFF. In nucleotides, the CDR3 is TGTGCCAGTAGTAAGGGACAGGGTGAGGAAAAACTGTTTTTT.